The entry that follows covers one T cell receptor beta chain sequence. In the source study's methods: Estimation of nucleated cell counts relied on the amplification of reference gene primers. The table came from immunoSEQ multiplex PCR; TCRdb's copy has only in-frame clones and leaves some out. That table furnishes V, J and clone size, whereas the DNA furnished D and trimming. This sample yields nearly 350,000 clones, of which around nine tenths are seen a single time; approximately 7.3% belongs to the top ten. A Seattle source enrolled patients during active infection and followed them longitudinally. These data come from a study of blood T cell repertoires in COVID-19. Study-wide background: The United States, Italy and Spain provided the acute and convalescent COVID-19 samples.

Trimming took 3 bases from V and 0 from J, leaving 10 bases between them. Looked up from germline, CDR1 is LNHDA and CDR2 is SQIVND (reference sequence). The CDR3 length is 15 residues. The chain carries TRBV19 and TRBJ2-3; a possible D gene is TRBD2 (5 bases). Sequencing was done on a sample of peripheral blood. The receptor's source is a woman between 65 and 79 years old with COVID-19, enrolled during active disease. CDR3 protein: CASSIARTSTDTQYF. CDR3 DNA: TGTGCCAGTAGTATTGCTCGGACTAGCACAGATACGCAGTATTTT.